This record concerns one T cell receptor beta chain sequence. The antigen is not known. The ends were cut back, 4 bases at V and 0 bases at J, with 11 bases in the middle. Germline loops: CDR1 ENHRY, CDR2 SYGVKD. There are 15 residues in the CDR3. The study made its TCR cDNA through 5'RACE template switching. That step introduced a universal primer site along with UMIs. Via MiXCR, TCRdb re-called the 5' RACE reads, giving one row per CDR3 protein. The sample has about 550,000 distinct CDR3 sequences; roughly 19% are singletons. This sample was taken from a study of T cells after yellow fever vaccination. General observations from the study: Though it reached lower strength, the secondary response hit its peak faster, day 5 versus 15.

The TCR sequence derives from a man aged 25-40 years who received the YFV17D yellow fever vaccine. The rearrangement joins TRBV10-3 to TRBJ2-3; possibly TRBD2 for D (6 bases). The sample was PBMCs, taken 15 days after the yellow fever booster vaccination. CDR3 in amino acids: CAISVGGASTDTQYF. The CDR3 bases are TGTGCCATCAGTGTCGGAGGGGCCAGCACAGATACGCAGTATTTT.